Listed here are 21 T cell receptor beta chains from one sample, sequenced in a study of vaccination and CD4 T cells after COVID-19. An Oncomine TCR Beta short-read assay was used to sequence the DNA from cultured CD4+ T cells. TCRdb re-derived calls from the PCR reads in MiXCR, one entry per CDR3 protein. The sample contains 12,000 or so distinct CDR3 sequences, about 50% of which appear only once. Documented treatment: 10-day PBMC culture with coronavirus spike peptide pools or control peptides (ViraFEST assay). These receptors are not linked to any known antigen. The sequenced sample consisted of CD4+ T cells from blood, cultured in vitro. These receptors all come from a human donor who had recovered from COVID-19.

This chain links TRBV6-2 or TRBV6-3 with TRBJ1-4; D is undetermined. Germline-derived CDR1 and CDR2 are MNHEY and SVGEGT. The CDR3 has 14 amino acids. Trimming left V 1 base short and J 6 bases short, with 9 bases between. In nucleotides, the CDR3 is TGTGCCAGCAGTTACTTCGGCGGGGATGAAAAACTGTTTTTT. It codes for CASSYFGGDEKLFF.

The chain links TRBV12-3 or TRBV12-4 to TRBJ1-5; D not resolved. This CDR3 comprises 13 residues. V was pared by 6 bases and J by 11 bases, with 17 bases between. The CDR3 sequence: CASRAAGYGAQHF. For the CDR3, the DNA is TGTGCCAGCAGGGCGGCAGGATATGGGGCCCAGCATTTT.

This clonotype appeared a few times. This chain uses TRBV6-1 with TRBJ1-1, with D unresolved. Trimming stripped 7 bases from V and 0 bases from J, with 12 bases between. The V gene's germline CDR1 is MNHNS and CDR2 SASEGT. This CDR3 region has 14 residues. CDR3 region: CASTRDYVNTEAFF. The CDR3 DNA follows: TGTGCCAGCACTAGAGACTATGTGAACACTGAAGCTTTCTTT.

This clonotype has just a few counts. V usage is TRBV15 and J usage is TRBJ2-5; 8 nucleotides agree with TRBD1. V trimming: 3 bases; J trimming: 1 base; junction bases outside the gene matches: 1. Per the germline V gene, CDR1 is LNHNV and CDR2 is YYDKDF (reference sequence). The CDR3 is 14 amino acids. The CDR3 region is CATSRTGVQETQYF. In nucleotides, the CDR3 is TGTGCCACCAGCAGGACAGGGGTCCAAGAGACCCAGTACTTC.

The chain carries TRBV20-1 and TRBJ1-1; TRBD1 agrees at 7 bases. The CDR3 sequence is 14 residues long. V gave up 3 bases and J gave up 1 base; unmatched junction bases: 5. The germline V gene encodes CDR1 DFQATT and CDR2 SNEGSKA (reference sequence). The CDR3 is CSARLRTGNTEAFF. CDR3 nucleotides: TGCAGTGCTAGGCTACGGACAGGGAACACTGAAGCTTTCTTT.

This chain connects TRBV11-2 to TRBJ1-1; the D gene is possibly TRBD1 (6 bases). V lost 8 bases to trimming and J lost 7 bases, with 29 bases between them. Germline V gene sequence: CDR1 SGHAT, CDR2 FQNNGV. The length of the CDR3 is 17 residues. The CDR3 DNA follows: TGTGCCAGCCATAACCTCAGGGGAGGGACCACATCCCGTGAAGCTTTCTTT. As protein: CASHNLRGGTTSREAFF. Full variable domain (remainder filled in from reference TRBV11-2 and TRBJ1-1): EAGVAQSPRYKIIEKRQSVAFWCNPISGHATLYWYQQILGQGPKLLIQFQNNGVVDDSQLPKDRFSAERLKGVDSTLKIQPAKLEDSAVYLCASHNLRGGTTSREAFFGQGTRLTVV.

The rearrangement links TRBV2 to TRBJ1-2; TRBD1 matches at 7 bases. Per the germline V gene, CDR1 is SNHLY and CDR2 is FYNNEI. Trimming at V came to 6 bases and at J to 2 bases, leaving 6 bases not matched to a gene. The CDR3 is made up of 14 amino acids. The CDR3 bases are TGTGCCAGCAGGGAACTACAGGGGAACTATGGCTACACCTTC. Its translation is CASRELQGNYGYTF.

This sequence joins TRBV20-1 and TRBJ1-6; D gene unclear. The CDR3 has 16 amino acids. V lost 1 base, J lost 0 bases, and 10 bases lay in between. The germline V gene has CDR1 DFQATT and CDR2 SNEGSKA (reference sequence). For the CDR3, the DNA is TGCAGTGCTAGAGTGGCCGGGAGCTCCTATAATTCACCCCTCCACTTT. Protein: CSARVAGSSYNSPLHF.

This clonotype was seen a few times. The chain carries TRBV6-5 and TRBJ1-1; TRBD1 is a possible D gene (5 bases). The germline V gene has CDR1 MNHEY and CDR2 SVGAGI. The CDR3 has 15 amino acids. V lost 0 bases, J lost 5 bases, and 13 bases lay in between. This CDR3 reads CASSYSRQGRTEAFF. CDR3 coding DNA: TGTGCCAGCAGTTACTCGCGGCAGGGCCGGACTGAAGCTTTCTTT.

The rearrangement links TRBV20-1 to TRBJ2-5, with D hard to call. CDR1 and CDR2 from the germline V gene are DFQATT and SNEGSKA (reference sequence). CDR3 length: 11 amino acids. V lost 6 bases and J lost 5, with 10 bases in between. The CDR3 loop is CSAGLGETQYF. CDR3 sequence (DNA): TGCAGTGCAGGCCTTGGGGAGACCCAGTACTTC.

This clonotype was seen once. No DNA is shown, since the ends of the CDR3 on it are uncertain; the CDR3 is the one TCRdb lists. The chain couples TRBV7-5 to TRBJ1-2. TRBV7-5 counts as a pseudogene. From its first to its last residue, the CDR3 has 14 amino acids. The chain's CDR3 is CISVSEAYRNGYTF.

The chain carries TRBV2 and TRBJ1-5; D may be TRBD1 (5 bases). Trimming removed 3 bases from V and 6 bases from J, with 12 bases in between. The CDR3 consists of 14 residues. Per germline, CDR1 SNHLY and CDR2 FYNNEI. CDR3 DNA sequence: TGTGCCAGCAGTGATCGAGGGGTAGGTCAGCCCCAGCATTTT. Residues: CASSDRGVGQPQHF.

This chain links TRBV6-2 or TRBV6-3 with TRBJ2-5; TRBD1 matches at 11 bases. Germline CDR1 and CDR2: MNHEY and SVGEGT. The junction had 4 bases not matched to a gene; V was cut back by 5 bases and J by 5 bases. The CDR3 is 14 amino acids. DNA for the CDR3: TGTGCCAGCAGTGGGACAGGGGGTAGGGAGACCCAGTACTTC. It translates to CASSGTGGRETQYF.

The genes are TRBV6-2 or TRBV6-3 and TRBJ1-5; D is perhaps TRBD1 (5 bases). The germline gives CDR1 MNHEY, CDR2 SVGEGT. CDR3 length: 13 amino acids. Trimming removed 4 bases at V and 7 bases at J, with 11 bases between. CDR3 nucleotides: TGTGCCAGCAGTTCAGGGTTTTTCCAGCCCCAGCATTTT. Translated: CASSSGFFQPQHF.

In its sample, this clonotype was seen a few times. The chain joins TRBV19 to TRBJ2-4; 8 nucleotides match TRBD1. The J segment lost 0 bases and the V segment lost 5 bases, leaving 6 bases of the junction unmatched. Germline V gene data show CDR1 as LNHDA and CDR2 as SQIVND (reference sequence). The CDR3 contains 16 residues. As DNA, the CDR3 is TGTGCCAGTAGTTCTTGGACAGGGCTAGCCAAAAACATTCAGTACTTC. This gives the protein CASSSWTGLAKNIQYF.

By share, this clonotype counts as medium-sized (0.01 to 0.1%). V and J are TRBV5-6 and TRBJ1-3; D is ambiguous. CDR3 length: 15 residues. Germline assignment: CDR1 SGHDT and CDR2 YYEEEE. Trimming took 4 bases from V and 0 from J, leaving 11 bases between them. The CDR3 here is CASSDTALSGNTIYF. The CDR3 DNA follows: TGTGCCAGCAGCGACACAGCCCTCTCTGGAAACACCATATATTTT.

The chain joins TRBV12-3 or TRBV12-4 to TRBJ1-1; D may be TRBD1 (5 bases). Deletions cut 5 bases from V and 4 bases from J, with 14 bases between. The CDR3 length is 14 residues. CDR3 protein: CASSASGTLTEAFF. CDR3 nucleotide sequence: TGTGCCAGCAGTGCCTCCGGGACCCTCACTGAAGCTTTCTTT.

V gene TRBV2 combines with J gene TRBJ2-7, with D tentatively TRBD2 (6 bases). Per germline, CDR1 SNHLY and CDR2 FYNNEI. The CDR3 runs to 17 residues. V lost 1 base and J 4 bases, leaving 20 bases between the germline ends. CDR3 DNA sequence: TGTGCCAGCAGTGAAGGGATCAAAGAGGGACTCCAGTACGAGCAGTACTTC. Translating it yields CASSEGIKEGLQYEQYF.

The chain couples TRBV18 to TRBJ2-6; D gene uncertain. Looked up from germline, CDR1 is KGHSH and CDR2 is LQKENI. Trimming cost V 4 bases and J 0 bases, with 28 bases left between them. This CDR3 contains 22 residues. This CDR3 reads CASSLLLSDMGNGPSGANVLTF. CDR3 nucleotide sequence: TGTGCCAGCTCACTCCTCCTATCCGATATGGGCAATGGGCCCTCTGGGGCCAACGTCCTGACTTTC.

This chain joins TRBV6-2 or TRBV6-3 and TRBJ2-3, with 11 bases that match TRBD2. The germline CDR1 and CDR2 sequences are MNHEY and SVGEGT. V lost 5 bases to trimming and J lost 0 bases; unmatched junction nucleotides: 7. The CDR3 totals 17 residues. The CDR3 bases are TGTGCCAGCAGTCAGCGACTAGCGGGGACTAGCACAGATACGCAGTATTTT. This gives the protein CASSQRLAGTSTDTQYF.

The chain joins TRBV5-4 to TRBJ2-1; D gene ambiguous. V lost 3 bases and J 8 bases, leaving 6 bases between the germline ends. The CDR3 spans 11 residues. From germline, CDR1 is SGHNT and CDR2 YYREEE (reference sequence). The DNA for the CDR3 is TGTGCCAGCAGCTCCCCCCATGAGCAGTTCTTC. Protein sequence: CASSSPHEQFF.